This TCR beta chain originates from a study of T cell responses to AZD1222 COVID-19 vaccine. Study observations and caveats: Recipients of AZD1222 seropositive at baseline numbered only 5 to 7. Dominant at 160-218 and 743-854, vaccine-associated CD4 TCRs also spanned spike. Nearly half of unique spike-specific TCRs reportedly avoided B.1.351 and B.1.1.7 mutated regions.

Doses given second, at about 4 or about 12 weeks, were pooled. This table comes from immunoSEQ multiplex PCR, and its TCRdb copy is limited to in-frame clones, with some not included. The profile shows approximately 130,000 clones, roughly 87% of them singletons. This clone was recorded only once. Its antigen is currently unknown. V was pared by 5 bases and J by 6 bases, with 13 bases between. The CDR3 has 13 residues. Germline V gives CDR1 SNHLY, CDR2 FYNNEI. Sequencing used peripheral blood, obtained 28 days after the second AZD1222 dose. This TCR was sampled from an adult who received the AZD1222 COVID-19 vaccine. The chain is built from TRBV2 and TRBJ2-5; D gene unclear. In DNA, the CDR3 is TGTGCCAGCAGTTCTTATCCTCGGCAGACCCAGTACTTC. This encodes CASSSYPRQTQYF. Together with reference TRBV2 and TRBJ2-5, the CDR3 gives the full variable domain: EPEVTQTPSHQVTQMGQEVILRCVPISNHLYFYWYRQILGQKVEFLVSFYNNEISEKSEIFDDQFSVERPDGSNFTLKIRSTKLEDSAMYFCASSSYPRQTQYFGPGTRLLVL.